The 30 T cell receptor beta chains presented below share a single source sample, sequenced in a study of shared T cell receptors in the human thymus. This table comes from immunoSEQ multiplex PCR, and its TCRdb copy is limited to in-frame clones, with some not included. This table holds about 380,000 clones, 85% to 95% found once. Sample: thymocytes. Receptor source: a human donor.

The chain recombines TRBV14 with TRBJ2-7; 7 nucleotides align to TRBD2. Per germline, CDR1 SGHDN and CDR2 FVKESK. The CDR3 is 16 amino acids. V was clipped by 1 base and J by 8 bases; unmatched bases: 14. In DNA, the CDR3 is TGTGCCAGCAGCCAAGGGCTAGGCGGGAGCATACTTAAGCAGTACTTC. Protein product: CASSQGLGGSILKQYF.

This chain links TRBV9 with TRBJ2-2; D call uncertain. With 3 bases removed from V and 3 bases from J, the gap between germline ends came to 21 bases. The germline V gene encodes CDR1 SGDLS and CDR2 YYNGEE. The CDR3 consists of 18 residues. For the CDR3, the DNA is TGTGCCAGCAGCGACAGACAAAACCACGGGCACCACACCGGGGAGCTGTTTTTT. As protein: CASSDRQNHGHHTGELFF.

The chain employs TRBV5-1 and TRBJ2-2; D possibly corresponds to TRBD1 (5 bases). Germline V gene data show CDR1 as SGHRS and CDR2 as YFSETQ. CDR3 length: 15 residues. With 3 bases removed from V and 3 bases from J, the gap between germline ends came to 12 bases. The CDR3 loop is CASSSRTRDTGELFF. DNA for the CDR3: TGCGCCAGCAGCTCCCGGACAAGAGACACCGGGGAGCTGTTTTTT.

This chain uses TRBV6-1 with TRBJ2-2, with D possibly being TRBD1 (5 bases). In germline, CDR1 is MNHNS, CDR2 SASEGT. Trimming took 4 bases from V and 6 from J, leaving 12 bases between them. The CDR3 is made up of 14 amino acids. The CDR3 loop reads CASSGGQDAGELFF. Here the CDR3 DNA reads TGTGCCAGCAGTGGCGGACAAGACGCCGGGGAGCTGTTTTTT.

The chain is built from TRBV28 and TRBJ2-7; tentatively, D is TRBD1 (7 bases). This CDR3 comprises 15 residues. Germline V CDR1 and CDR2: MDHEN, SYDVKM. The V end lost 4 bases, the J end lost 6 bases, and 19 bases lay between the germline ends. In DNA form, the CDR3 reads TGTGCCAGCAGTTCTAAAGCAGGGGGGCTTAGCGAGCAGTACTTC. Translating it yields CASSSKAGGLSEQYF.

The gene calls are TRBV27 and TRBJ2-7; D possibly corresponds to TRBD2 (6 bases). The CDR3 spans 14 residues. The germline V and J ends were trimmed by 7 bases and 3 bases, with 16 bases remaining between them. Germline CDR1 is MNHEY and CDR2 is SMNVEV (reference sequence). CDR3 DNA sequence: TGTGCCAGCACCCGTTCGGGAGCCATCTACGAGCAGTACTTC. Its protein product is CASTRSGAIYEQYF.

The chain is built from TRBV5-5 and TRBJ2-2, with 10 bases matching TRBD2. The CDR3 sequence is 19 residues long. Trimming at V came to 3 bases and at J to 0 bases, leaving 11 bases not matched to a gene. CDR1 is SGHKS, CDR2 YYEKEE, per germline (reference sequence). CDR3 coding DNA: TGTGCCAGCAGCTCCCCAGGGGGTAGCGGGAGGACGAACACCGGGGAGCTGTTTTTT. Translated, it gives CASSSPGGSGRTNTGELFF.

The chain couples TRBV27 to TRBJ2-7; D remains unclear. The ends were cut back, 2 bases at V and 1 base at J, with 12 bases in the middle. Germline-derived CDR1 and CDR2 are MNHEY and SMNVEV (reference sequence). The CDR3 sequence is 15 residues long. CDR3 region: CASSLSSGGSYEQYF. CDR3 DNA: TGTGCCAGCAGTTTAAGTTCTGGCGGATCCTACGAGCAGTACTTC.

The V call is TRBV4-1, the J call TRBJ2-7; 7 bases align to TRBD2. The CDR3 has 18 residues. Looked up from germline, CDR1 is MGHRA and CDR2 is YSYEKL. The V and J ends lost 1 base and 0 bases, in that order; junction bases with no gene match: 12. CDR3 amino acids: CASSQGFPPRESSYEQYF. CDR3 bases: TGCGCCAGCAGCCAAGGATTTCCCCCGCGGGAGAGCTCCTACGAGCAGTACTTC.

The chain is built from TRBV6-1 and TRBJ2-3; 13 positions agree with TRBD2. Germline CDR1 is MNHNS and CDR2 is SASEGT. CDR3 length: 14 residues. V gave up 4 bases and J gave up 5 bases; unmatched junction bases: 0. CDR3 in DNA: TGTGCCAGCAGTGGGACTAGCGGGAGAGATACGCAGTATTTT. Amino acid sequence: CASSGTSGRDTQYF.

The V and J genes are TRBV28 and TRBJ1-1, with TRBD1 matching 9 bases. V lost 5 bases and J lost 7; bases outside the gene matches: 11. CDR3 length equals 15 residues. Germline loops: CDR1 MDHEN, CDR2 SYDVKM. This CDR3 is CASSPFYRGLSEAFF. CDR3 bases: TGTGCCAGCAGTCCCTTCTACAGGGGGCTAAGTGAAGCTTTCTTT.

This CDR3 is CASRGTSGSLQETQYF. In DNA, the CDR3 is TGTGCCAGCAGGGGGACTAGCGGGAGCCTACAAGAGACCCAGTACTTC. J is TRBJ2-5 and V is TRBV7-6, with TRBD2 matching 14 bases. The CDR3 is 16 residues long. Trimming at V came to 6 bases and at J to 2 bases, leaving 5 bases not matched to a gene. Germline CDR1 is SGHVS and CDR2 is FNYEAQ.

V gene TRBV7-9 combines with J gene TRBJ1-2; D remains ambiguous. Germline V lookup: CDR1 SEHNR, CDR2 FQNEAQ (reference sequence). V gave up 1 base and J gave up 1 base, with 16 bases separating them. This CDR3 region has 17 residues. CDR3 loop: CASSLVGGRRVNYGYTF. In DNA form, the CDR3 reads TGTGCCAGCAGCTTAGTAGGCGGCCGGAGGGTTAACTATGGCTACACCTTC.

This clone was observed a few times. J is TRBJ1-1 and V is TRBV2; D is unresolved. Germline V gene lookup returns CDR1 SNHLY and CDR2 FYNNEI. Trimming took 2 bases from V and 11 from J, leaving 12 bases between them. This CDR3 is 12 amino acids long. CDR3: CASSENGLFAFF. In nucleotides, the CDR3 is TGTGCCAGCAGTGAAAACGGGTTGTTTGCTTTCTTT.

The CDR3 DNA is TGTGCCAGCAGAGCCGGGACTAGCGTGAATGAGCAGTTCTTC. Its protein is CASRAGTSVNEQFF. The rearrangement uses TRBV7-9 and TRBJ2-1, with 10 bases that match TRBD2. After removal of 6 bases from V and 7 bases from J, the junction contained 6 bases not matched to a gene. The CDR3 is made up of 14 amino acids. The germline gives CDR1 SEHNR, CDR2 FQNEAQ (reference sequence). The full variable domain, with the rest looked up from reference TRBV7-9 and TRBJ2-1, is DTGVSQNPRHKITKRGQNVTFRCDPISEHNRLYWYRQTLGQGPEFLTYFQNEAQLEKSRLLSDRFSAERPKGSFSTLEIQRTEQGDSAMYLCASRAGTSVNEQFFGPGTRLTVL.

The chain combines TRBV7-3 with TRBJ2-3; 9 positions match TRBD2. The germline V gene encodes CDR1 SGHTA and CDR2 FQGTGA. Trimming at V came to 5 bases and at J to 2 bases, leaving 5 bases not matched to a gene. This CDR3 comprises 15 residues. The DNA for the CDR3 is TGTGCCAGCAGCCCTCTAGCGGGGTACACAGATACGCAGTATTTT. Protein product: CASSPLAGYTDTQYF.

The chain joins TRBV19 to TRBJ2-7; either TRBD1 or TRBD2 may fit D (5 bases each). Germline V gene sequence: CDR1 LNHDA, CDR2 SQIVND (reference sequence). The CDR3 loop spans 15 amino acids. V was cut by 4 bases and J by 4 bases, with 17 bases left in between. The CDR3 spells CASSTNRDPPYEQYF. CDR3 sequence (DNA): TGTGCCAGTAGTACAAACCGGGACCCCCCGTACGAGCAGTACTTC.

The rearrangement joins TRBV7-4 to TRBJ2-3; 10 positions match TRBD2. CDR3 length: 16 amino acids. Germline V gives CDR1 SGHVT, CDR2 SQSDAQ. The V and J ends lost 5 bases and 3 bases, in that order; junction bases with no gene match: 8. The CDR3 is CASSPLGSGRTDTQYF. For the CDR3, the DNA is TGTGCCAGCAGCCCCCTGGGTAGCGGGAGGACAGATACGCAGTATTTT.

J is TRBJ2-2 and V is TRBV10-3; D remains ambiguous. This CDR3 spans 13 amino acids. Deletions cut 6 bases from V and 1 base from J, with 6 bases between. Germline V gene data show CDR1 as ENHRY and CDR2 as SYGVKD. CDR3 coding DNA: TGTGCCATCAGCCGACGGAACACCGGGGAGCTGTTTTTT. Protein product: CAISRRNTGELFF.

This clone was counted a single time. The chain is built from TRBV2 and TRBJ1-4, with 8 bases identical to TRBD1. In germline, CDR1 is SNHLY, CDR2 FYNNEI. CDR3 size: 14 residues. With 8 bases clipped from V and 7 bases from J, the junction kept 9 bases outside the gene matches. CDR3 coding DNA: TGTGCCAGCGATTGGGGCAGGGGGCCTGAAAAACTGTTTTTT. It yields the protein CASDWGRGPEKLFF. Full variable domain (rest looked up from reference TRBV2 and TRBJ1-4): EPEVTQTPSHQVTQMGQEVILRCVPISNHLYFYWYRQILGQKVEFLVSFYNNEISEKSEIFDDQFSVERPDGSNFTLKIRSTKLEDSAMYFCASDWGRGPEKLFFGSGTQLSVL.

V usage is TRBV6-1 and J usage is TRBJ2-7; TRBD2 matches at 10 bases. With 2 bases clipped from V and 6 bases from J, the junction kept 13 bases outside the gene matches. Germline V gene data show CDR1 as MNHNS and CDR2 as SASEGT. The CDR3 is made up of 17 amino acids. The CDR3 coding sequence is TGTGCCAGCAGTGAATCCCGGACTAGCGGTGTCAGTGGCGAGCAGTACTTC. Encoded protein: CASSESRTSGVSGEQYF.

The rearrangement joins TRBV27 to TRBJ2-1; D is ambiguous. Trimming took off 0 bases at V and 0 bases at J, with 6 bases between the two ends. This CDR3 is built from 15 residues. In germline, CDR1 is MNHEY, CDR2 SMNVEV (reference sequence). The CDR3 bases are TGTGCCAGCAGTTTATCTTGGTGCTCCTACAATGAGCAGTTCTTC. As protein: CASSLSWCSYNEQFF.

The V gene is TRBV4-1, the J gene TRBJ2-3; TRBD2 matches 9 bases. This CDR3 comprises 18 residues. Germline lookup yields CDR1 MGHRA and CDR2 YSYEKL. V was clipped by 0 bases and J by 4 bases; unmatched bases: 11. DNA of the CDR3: TGCGCCAGCAGCCAAGATTTAAGGGGCGGGAGGGTCGCAGATACGCAGTATTTT. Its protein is CASSQDLRGGRVADTQYF.

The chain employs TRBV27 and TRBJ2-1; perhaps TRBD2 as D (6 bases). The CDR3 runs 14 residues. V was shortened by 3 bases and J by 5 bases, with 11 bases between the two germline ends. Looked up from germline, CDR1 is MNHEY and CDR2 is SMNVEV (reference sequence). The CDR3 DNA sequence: TGTGCCAGCAGTTTGACGGGGGATAACAATGAGCAGTTCTTC. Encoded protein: CASSLTGDNNEQFF.

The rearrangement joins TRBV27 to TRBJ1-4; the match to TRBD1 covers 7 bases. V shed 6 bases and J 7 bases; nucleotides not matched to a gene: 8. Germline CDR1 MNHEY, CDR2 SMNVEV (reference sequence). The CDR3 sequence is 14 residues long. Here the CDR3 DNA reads TGTGCCAGCAGGCAGACAGGGACTGGTGAAAAACTGTTTTTT. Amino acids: CASRQTGTGEKLFF.

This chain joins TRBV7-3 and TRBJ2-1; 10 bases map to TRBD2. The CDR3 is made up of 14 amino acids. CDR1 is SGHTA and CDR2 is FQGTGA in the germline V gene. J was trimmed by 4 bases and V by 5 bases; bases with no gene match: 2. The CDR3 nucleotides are TGTGCCAGCAGCCTGACTAGCGGGTACAATGAGCAGTTCTTC. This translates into CASSLTSGYNEQFF.

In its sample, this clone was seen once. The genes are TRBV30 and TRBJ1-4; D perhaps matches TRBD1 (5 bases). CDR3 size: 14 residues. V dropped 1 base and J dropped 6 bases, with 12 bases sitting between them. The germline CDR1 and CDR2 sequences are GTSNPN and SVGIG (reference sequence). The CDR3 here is CAWSAQGGDEKLFF. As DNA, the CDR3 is TGTGCCTGGAGTGCCCAGGGTGGGGATGAAAAACTGTTTTTT.

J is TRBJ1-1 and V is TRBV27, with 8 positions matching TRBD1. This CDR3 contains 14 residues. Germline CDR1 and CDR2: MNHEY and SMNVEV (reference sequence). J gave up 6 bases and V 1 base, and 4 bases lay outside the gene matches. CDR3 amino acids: CASSLYGQGPEAFF. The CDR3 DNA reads TGTGCCAGCAGTTTATATGGACAGGGCCCTGAAGCTTTCTTT.

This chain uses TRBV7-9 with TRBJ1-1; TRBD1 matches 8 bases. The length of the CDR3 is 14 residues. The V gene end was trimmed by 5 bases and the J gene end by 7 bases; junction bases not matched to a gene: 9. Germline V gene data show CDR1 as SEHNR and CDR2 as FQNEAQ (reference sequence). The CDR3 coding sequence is TGTGCCAGCAGCCTGGACAGGGTTATGCGTGAAGCTTTCTTT. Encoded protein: CASSLDRVMREAFF.

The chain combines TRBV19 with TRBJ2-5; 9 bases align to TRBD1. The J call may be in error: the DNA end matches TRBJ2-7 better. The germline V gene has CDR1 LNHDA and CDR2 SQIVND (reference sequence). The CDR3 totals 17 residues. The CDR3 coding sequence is TGTGCCAGTAGTATAGGTTCAACGGGACAGGGATTCTACGAGCAGTACTTC. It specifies CASSIGSTGQGFYEQYF.